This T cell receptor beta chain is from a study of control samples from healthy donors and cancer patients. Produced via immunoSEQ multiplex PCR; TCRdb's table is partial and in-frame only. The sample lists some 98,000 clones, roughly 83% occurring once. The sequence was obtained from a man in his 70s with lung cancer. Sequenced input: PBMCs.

The CDR3 bases are TGTGCCAGTAGCCAATTCGGGACACGAAGTGCCGGCGGGGTCACAGATACGCAGTATTTT. This encodes CASSQFGTRSAGGVTDTQYF. The chain employs TRBV19 and TRBJ2-3; D is possibly TRBD1 or TRBD2 (6 bases each). V was cut by 6 bases and J by 2 bases, with 30 bases left in between. Germline V CDR1 and CDR2: LNHDA, SQIVND (reference sequence). The CDR3 extends over 20 amino acids.